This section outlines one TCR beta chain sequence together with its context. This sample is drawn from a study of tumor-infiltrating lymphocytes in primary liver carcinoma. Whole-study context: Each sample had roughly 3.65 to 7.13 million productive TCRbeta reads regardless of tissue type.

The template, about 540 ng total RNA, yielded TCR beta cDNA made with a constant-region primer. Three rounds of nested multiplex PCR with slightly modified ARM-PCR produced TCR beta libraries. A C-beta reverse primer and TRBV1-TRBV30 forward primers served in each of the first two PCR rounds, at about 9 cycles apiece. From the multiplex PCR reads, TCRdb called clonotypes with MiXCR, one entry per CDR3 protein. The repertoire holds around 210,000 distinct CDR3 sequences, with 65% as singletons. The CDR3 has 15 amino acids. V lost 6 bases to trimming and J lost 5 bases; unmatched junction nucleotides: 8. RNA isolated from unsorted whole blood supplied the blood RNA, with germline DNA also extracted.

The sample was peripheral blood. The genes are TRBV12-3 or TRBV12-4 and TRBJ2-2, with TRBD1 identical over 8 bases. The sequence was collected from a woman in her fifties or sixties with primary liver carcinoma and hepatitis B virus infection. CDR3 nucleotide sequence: TGTGCCAGCAGCTTTGAGACAGGGGTGACCGGGGAGCTGTTTTTT. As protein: CASSFETGVTGELFF.